This T cell receptor (beta chain) was obtained from a study of shared clonotypes between healthy human individuals. Overall study: CD8 memory received one plate per donor, CD8 naive two, CD4 memory three and CD4 naive three.

The authors divided CD4+ cells into CD45RA+ naive and CD45RA-negative memory subsets. Produced via immunoSEQ multiplex PCR; TCRdb's table is partial and in-frame only. The sample contains more than 900,000 clones, 78% of which appear only once. Study-wide results and limits: Of the naive CD4 clonotypes, 4% to 5% were shared across a handful of donors. Sampling covered nothing but blood. Tissue TCR repertoires likely differ from those found in blood.

With regard to this clone: Its cognate antigen is unknown.

Germline V lookup: CDR1 MNHEY, CDR2 SMNVEV (reference sequence). V was pared by 5 bases and J by 3 bases, with 7 bases of the junction left unmatched. This CDR3 contains 15 residues. The chain is built from TRBV27 and TRBJ2-1; 7 bases align to TRBD1. The clonotype comes from a young man in good health. Some clones in this sample may be carry-over from other donors' samples. The sample comprised memory CD4+ T cells from PBMCs. The subset is: CD45RA-negative fraction. The CDR3 region has the DNA TGTGCCAGCAGTCCGGGACAGCGAATCTACAATGAGCAGTTCTTC. It translates to CASSPGQRIYNEQFF.